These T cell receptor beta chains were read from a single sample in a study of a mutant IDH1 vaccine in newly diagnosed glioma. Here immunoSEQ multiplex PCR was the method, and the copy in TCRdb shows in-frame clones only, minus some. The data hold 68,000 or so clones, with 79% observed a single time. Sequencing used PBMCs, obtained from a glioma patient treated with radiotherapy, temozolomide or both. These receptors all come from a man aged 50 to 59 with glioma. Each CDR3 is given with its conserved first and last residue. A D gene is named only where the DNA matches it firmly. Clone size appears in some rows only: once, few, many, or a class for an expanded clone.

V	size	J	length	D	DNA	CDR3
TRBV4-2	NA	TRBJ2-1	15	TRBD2	TGTGCCAGCAGCCAAGAAACGGGGGGATACAATGAGCAGTTCTTC	CASSQETGGYNEQFF
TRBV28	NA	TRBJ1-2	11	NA	TGTGCCCTCCAGGGTAACTATGGCTACACCTTC	CALQGNYGYTF
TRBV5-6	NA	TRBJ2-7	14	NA	TGTGCCAGCAGCCTAGGGGGGGCGTCCTACGAGCAGTACTTC	CASSLGGASYEQYF
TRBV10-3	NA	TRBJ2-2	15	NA	TGTGCCATCAGTCCACGGCGGGACAACACCGGGGAGCTGTTTTTT	CAISPRRDNTGELFF
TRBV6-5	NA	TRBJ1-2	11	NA	TGTGCCAGCAGAAGAGACTATGGCTACACCTTC	CASRRDYGYTF
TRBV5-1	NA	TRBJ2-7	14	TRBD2	TGCGCCAGCAGCTTTTCCGGGGGGGCCTACGAGCAGTACTTC	CASSFSGGAYEQYF
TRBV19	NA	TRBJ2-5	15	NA	TGTGCCAGTAGTTGGGGGACTTCCCTCCAAGAGACCCAGTACTTC	CASSWGTSLQETQYF
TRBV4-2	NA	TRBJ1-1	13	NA	TGTGCCAGCAGCCAAGAACCGAACACTGAAGCTTTCTTT	CASSQEPNTEAFF
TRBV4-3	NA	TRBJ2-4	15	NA	TGCGCCAGCAGCCCAAGGGAAAAGGGTTCAAACATTCAGTACTTC	CASSPREKGSNIQYF
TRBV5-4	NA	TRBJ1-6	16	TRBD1	TGTGCCAGCAGCTTGGATGAGACAGGGAGGTATTCACCCCTCCACTTT	CASSLDETGRYSPLHF
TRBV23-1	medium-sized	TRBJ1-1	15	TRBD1	TGCGCCAGCACATACCTCCAGGGGGGTGTGACTGAAGCTTTCTTT	CASTYLQGGVTEAFF
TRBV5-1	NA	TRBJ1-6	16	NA	TGCGCCAGCAGCTTGGAACCTGGCTCCTATAATTCACCCCTCCACTTT	CASSLEPGSYNSPLHF
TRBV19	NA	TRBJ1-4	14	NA	TGTGCCACTGCACCGGGACACCCTAATGAAAAACTGTTTTTT	CATAPGHPNEKLFF
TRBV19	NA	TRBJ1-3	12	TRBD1	TGTGCCAGCCGGGACAGGGGTGACACCATATATTTT	CASRDRGDTIYF
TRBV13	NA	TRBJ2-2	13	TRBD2	TGTGCCAGCAGCCTAGCGGCCACCGGGGAGCTGTTTTTT	CASSLAATGELFF
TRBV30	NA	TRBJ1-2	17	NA	TGTGCCTGGAGTCTAGAGCCCCCACCACAGGGTAACTATGGCTACACCTTC	CAWSLEPPPQGNYGYTF
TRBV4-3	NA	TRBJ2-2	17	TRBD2	TGCGCCAGCAGCCACGACGGGGCGGGGGCGAACACCGGGGAGCTGTTTTTT	CASSHDGAGANTGELFF
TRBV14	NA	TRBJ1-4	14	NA	TGTGCCAGCAGGGACACTCGCGGGGATGAAAAACTGTTTTTT	CASRDTRGDEKLFF
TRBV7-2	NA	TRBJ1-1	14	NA	TGTGCCAGCAGCTTAGGAGGAAGAAAGACTGAAGCTTTCTTT	CASSLGGRKTEAFF
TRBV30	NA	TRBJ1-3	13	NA	TGTGCCTCGACAGTTAGCTCTGGAAACACCATATATTTT	CASTVSSGNTIYF
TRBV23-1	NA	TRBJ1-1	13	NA	TGCGCCAGCAGTCGAAATTCGGGGCCTGAAGCTTTCTTT	CASSRNSGPEAFF
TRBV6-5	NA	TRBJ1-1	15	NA	TGTGCCAGCAGTTATGGGGTTGGGTGGGACACTGAAGCTTTCTTT	CASSYGVGWDTEAFF
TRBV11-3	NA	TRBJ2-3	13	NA	TGTGCCAGCAGCTTAGATGGGTTAGATACGCAGTATTTT	CASSLDGLDTQYF
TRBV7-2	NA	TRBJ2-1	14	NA	TGTGCCAGCCGGGGTCCGGGTGGGGGGTATGAGCAGTTCTTC	CASRGPGGGYEQFF
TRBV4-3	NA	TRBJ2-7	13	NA	TGCGCCAGCAGCCGAACGGACGGATACGAGCAGTACTTC	CASSRTDGYEQYF
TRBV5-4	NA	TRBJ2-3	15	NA	TGTGCCAGCAGCCCTCCGGGACAAAACACAGATACGCAGTATTTT	CASSPPGQNTDTQYF
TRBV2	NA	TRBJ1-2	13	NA	TGTGCCAGCAGTCCGGGACGGAGAACCGGCTACACCTTC	CASSPGRRTGYTF
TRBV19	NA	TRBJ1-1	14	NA	TGTGCCAGTAGTACCGGGACAAGGAACACTGAAGCTTTCTTT	CASSTGTRNTEAFF
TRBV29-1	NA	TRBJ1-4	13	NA	TGCAGCGTTGGAGGGGGAACTAATGAAAAACTGTTTTTT	CSVGGGTNEKLFF
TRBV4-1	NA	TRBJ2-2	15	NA	TGCGCCAGCAGCCTACAGGGAACTTGGTCCGGGGAGCTGTTTTTT	CASSLQGTWSGELFF
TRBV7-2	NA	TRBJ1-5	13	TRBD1	TGTGCCAGCAGCTCGACAGGGGATCAGCCCCAGCATTTT	CASSSTGDQPQHF
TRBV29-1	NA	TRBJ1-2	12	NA	TGCAGCGTTGAAACGGGGTACTATGGCTACACCTTC	CSVETGYYGYTF
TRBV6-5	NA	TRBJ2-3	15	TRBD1	TGTGCCAGCAGAGTAACAGGGGGCGCGACAGATACGCAGTATTTT	CASRVTGGATDTQYF
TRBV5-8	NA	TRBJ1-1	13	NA	TGTGCCGGGGAGGGACGGCTGAACACTGAAGCTTTCTTT	CAGEGRLNTEAFF
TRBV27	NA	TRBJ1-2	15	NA	TGTGCCAGCAGCTCCGGGGGGGGTGCGGACTATGGCTACACCTTC	CASSSGGGADYGYTF
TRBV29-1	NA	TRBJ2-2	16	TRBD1	TGCAGCGTTCGGGGACAGGGGAGTTTTTTAACCGGGGAGCTGTTTTTT	CSVRGQGSFLTGELFF
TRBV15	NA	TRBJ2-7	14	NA	TGTGCCACCAGCAGAGGGGTCCCAACCTACGAGCAGTACTTC	CATSRGVPTYEQYF